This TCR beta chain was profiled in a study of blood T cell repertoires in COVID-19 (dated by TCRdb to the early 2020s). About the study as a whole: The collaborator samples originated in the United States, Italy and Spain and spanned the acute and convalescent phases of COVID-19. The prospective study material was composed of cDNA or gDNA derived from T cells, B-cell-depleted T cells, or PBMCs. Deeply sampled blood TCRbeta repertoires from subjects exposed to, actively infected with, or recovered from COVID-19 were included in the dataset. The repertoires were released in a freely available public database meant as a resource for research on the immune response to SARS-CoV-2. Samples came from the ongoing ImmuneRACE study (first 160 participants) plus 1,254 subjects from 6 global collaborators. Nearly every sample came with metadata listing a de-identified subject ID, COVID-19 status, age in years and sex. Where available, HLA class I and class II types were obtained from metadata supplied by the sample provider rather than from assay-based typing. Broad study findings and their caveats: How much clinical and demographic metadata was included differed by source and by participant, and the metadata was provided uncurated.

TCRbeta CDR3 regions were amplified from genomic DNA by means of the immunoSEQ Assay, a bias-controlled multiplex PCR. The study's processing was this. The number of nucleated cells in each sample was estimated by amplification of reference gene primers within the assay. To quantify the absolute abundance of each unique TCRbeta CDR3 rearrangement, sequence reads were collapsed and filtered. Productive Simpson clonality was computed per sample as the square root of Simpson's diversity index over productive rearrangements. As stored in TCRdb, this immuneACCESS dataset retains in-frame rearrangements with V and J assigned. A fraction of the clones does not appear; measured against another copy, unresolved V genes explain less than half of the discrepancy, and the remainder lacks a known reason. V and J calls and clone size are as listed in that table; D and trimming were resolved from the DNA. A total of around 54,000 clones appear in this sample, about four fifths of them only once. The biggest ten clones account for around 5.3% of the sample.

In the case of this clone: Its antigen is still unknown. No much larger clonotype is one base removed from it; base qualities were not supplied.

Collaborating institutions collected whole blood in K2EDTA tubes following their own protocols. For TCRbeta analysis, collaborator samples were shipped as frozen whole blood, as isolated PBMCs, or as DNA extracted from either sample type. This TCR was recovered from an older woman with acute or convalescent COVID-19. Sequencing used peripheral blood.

The bases read TGTGCCAGCGCGTCAGGGGCCTCTAATGAAAAACTGTTTTTT. Translated, it gives CASASGASNEKLFF. Recombination linked TRBV27 to TRBJ1-4, with a tentative D gene TRBD1 over 6 matching bases. At the junction V is shortened by 8 bases and J by 3 bases, with 13 bases in between. The germline V gene (reference sequence) sets CDR1 to MNHEY and CDR2 to SMNVEV. The CDR3 holds 14 amino acids from the cysteine to the phenylalanine. The only DNA kept is the CDR3, 42 bases in frame from the first base.